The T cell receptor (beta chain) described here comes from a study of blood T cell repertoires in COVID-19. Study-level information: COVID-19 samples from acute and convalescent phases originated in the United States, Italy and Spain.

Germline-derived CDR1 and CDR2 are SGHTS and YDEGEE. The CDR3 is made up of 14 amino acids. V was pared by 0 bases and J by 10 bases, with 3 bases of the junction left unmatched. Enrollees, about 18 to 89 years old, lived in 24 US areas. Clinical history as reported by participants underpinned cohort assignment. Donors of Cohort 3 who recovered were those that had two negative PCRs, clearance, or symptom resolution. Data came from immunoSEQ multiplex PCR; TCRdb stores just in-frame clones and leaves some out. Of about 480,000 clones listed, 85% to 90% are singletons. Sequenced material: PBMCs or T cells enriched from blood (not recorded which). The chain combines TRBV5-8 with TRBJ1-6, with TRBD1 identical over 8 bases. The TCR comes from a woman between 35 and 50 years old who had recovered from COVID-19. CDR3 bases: TGTGCCAGCAGCTTGGGGACAGGGCCATCACCCCTCCACTTT. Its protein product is CASSLGTGPSPLHF.